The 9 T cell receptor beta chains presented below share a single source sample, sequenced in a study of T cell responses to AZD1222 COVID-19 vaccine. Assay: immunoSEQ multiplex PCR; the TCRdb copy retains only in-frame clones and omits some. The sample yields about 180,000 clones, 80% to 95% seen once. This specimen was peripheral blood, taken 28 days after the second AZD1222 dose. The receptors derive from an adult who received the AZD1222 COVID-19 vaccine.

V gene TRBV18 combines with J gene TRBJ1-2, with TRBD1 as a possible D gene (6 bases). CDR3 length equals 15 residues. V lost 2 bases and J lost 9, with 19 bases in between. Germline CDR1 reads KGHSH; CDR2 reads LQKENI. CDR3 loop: CASSPGLDGGGSYTF. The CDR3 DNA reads TGTGCCAGCTCACCAGGCCTGGACGGGGGCGGCAGCTACACCTTC.

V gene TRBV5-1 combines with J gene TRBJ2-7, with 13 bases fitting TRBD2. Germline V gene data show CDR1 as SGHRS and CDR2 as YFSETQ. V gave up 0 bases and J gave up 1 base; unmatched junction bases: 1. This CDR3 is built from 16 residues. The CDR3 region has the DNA TGCGCCAGCAGCTTGGGGGGACTAGCGGGGTCCTACGAGCAGTACTTC. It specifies CASSLGGLAGSYEQYF.

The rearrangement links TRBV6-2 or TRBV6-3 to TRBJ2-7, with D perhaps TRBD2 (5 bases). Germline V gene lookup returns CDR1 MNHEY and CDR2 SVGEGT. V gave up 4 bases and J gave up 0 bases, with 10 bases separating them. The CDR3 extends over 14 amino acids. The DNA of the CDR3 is TGTGCCAGCAGTTTCGGGGTGCTCTCCTACGAGCAGTACTTC. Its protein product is CASSFGVLSYEQYF.

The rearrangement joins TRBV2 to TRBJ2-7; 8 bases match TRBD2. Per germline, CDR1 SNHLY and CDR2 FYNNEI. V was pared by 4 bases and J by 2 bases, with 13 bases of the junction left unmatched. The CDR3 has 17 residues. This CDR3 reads CASSVSGSQAGAYEQYF. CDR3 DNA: TGTGCCAGCAGTGTATCTGGTTCCCAAGCGGGAGCCTACGAGCAGTACTTC.

This CDR3 reads CASGLQGGGTEAFF. The CDR3 region has the DNA TGTGCCAGCGGATTACAGGGCGGAGGGACTGAAGCTTTCTTT. V usage is TRBV27 and J usage is TRBJ1-1, with a weak D call TRBD1 (6 bases). Germline V gene lookup returns CDR1 MNHEY and CDR2 SMNVEV (reference sequence). The V gene lost 8 bases and the J gene lost 5 bases, with 18 bases spanning the gap. The CDR3 covers 14 residues.

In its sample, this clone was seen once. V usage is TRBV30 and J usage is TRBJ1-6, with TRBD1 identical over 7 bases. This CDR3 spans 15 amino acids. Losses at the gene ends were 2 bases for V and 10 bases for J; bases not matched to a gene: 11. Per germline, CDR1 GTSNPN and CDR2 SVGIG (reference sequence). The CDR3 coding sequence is TGTGCCTGGAGTTCCGGAGGGGACAGCCGGTCACCCCTCCACTTT. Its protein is CAWSSGGDSRSPLHF.

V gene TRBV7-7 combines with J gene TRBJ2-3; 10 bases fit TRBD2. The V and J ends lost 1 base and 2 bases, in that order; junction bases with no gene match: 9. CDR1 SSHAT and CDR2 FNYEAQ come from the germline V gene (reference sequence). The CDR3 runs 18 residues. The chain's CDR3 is CASSLGSGRAPATDTQYF. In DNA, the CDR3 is TGTGCCAGCAGCTTAGGCAGCGGGAGGGCTCCCGCCACAGATACGCAGTATTTT.

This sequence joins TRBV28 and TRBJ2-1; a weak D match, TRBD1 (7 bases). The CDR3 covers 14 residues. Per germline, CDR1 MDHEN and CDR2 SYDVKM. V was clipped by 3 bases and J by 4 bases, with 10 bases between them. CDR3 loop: CASSFQGGYNEQFF. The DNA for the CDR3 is TGTGCCAGCAGTTTCCAGGGGGGATACAATGAGCAGTTCTTC.

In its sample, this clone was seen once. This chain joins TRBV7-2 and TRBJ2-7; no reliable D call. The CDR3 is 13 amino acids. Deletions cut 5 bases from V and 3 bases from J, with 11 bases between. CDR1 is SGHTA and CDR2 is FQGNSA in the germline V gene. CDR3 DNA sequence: TGTGCCAGCAGCACCCAAAGTAACTACGAGCAGTACTTC. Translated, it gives CASSTQSNYEQYF.